Shown below are 14 T cell receptor beta chains from a single sample sequenced in a study of Ad26.COV2.S vaccination and SARS-CoV-2 variants. Here immunoSEQ multiplex PCR was the method, and the copy in TCRdb shows in-frame clones only, minus some. The sample yields some 460,000 clones, about 88% seen once. This sample's treatment: some 20 received Ad26.COV2.S at low or high dose, single or two shots; about five received placebo; per-sample allocation not given. Sampling took place 63 days after the first vaccine or placebo injection. The sample was peripheral blood, taken in a trial of Ad26.COV2.S vaccine versus placebo. The source is a person between 18 and 59 years old who received the Ad26.COV2.S COVID-19 vaccine or a placebo.

This chain joins TRBV4-2 and TRBJ2-7, with D possibly being TRBD1 (6 bases). V shed 2 bases and J shed 6 bases, with 8 bases lying between them. CDR3 length: 12 residues. The germline V gene has CDR1 LGHNA and CDR2 YNFKEQ. The CDR3 DNA reads as TGTGCCAGCAGCCAATCAGGGGCCGAGCAGTACTTC. It specifies CASSQSGAEQYF.

The V and J genes are TRBV28 and TRBJ2-5, with 9 bases aligning to TRBD1. V shed 1 base and J 5 bases; nucleotides not matched to a gene: 11. In germline, CDR1 is MDHEN, CDR2 SYDVKM. The CDR3 spans 17 residues. CDR3 in DNA: TGTGCCAGCAGTTTATACAGGGGGCTACTGAATCAGGAGACCCAGTACTTC. Encoded protein: CASSLYRGLLNQETQYF.

The genes are TRBV29-1 and TRBJ1-4, with 12 bases identical to TRBD1. Losses at the gene ends were 6 bases for V and 8 bases for J; bases not matched to a gene: 7. Germline V gene sequence: CDR1 SQVTM, CDR2 ANQGSEA. This CDR3 has 14 amino acids. This CDR3 is CSVALGTGGEKLFF. CDR3 nucleotides: TGCAGCGTGGCTTTAGGGACAGGGGGCGAAAAACTGTTTTTT.

The rearrangement joins TRBV28 to TRBJ2-7; D is ambiguous. V was trimmed by 5 bases and J by 7 bases, leaving 15 bases between them. This CDR3 has 13 residues. Germline-derived CDR1 and CDR2 are MDHEN and SYDVKM. The CDR3 spells CASSTGSLREQYF. In DNA form, the CDR3 reads TGTGCCAGCAGTACCGGAAGCTTGCGTGAGCAGTACTTC.

This chain links TRBV2 with TRBJ2-2; tentatively, D is TRBD1 (6 bases). Germline loops: CDR1 SNHLY, CDR2 FYNNEI. This CDR3 is 14 amino acids long. The CDR3 nucleotides are TGTGCTCACCGGGCAGGGGTTAGGACCGGGGAGCTGTTTTTT. As protein: CAHRAGVRTGELFF.

The chain carries TRBV27 and TRBJ1-2; D ambiguous. The germline CDR1 and CDR2 sequences are MNHEY and SMNVEV (reference sequence). Trimming pared 5 bases from V and 1 base from J, leaving 8 bases between. The length of the CDR3 is 13 residues. The CDR3 region is CASSRQSNYGYTF. CDR3 nucleotide sequence: TGTGCCAGCAGTAGGCAGAGTAACTATGGCTACACCTTC.

The chain recombines TRBV19 with TRBJ1-1; D uncertain. CDR1 and CDR2 from the germline V gene are LNHDA and SQIVND (reference sequence). This CDR3 contains 14 residues. V dropped 3 bases and J dropped 4 bases, with 12 bases sitting between them. CDR3 protein: CASSILGLATEAFF. The CDR3 nucleotides read TGTGCCAGTAGTATTTTGGGGTTAGCCACTGAAGCTTTCTTT. Full variable domain (rest looked up from reference TRBV19 and TRBJ1-1): DGGITQSPKYLFRKEGQNVTLSCEQNLNHDAMYWYRQDPGQGLRLIYYSQIVNDFQKGDIAEGYSVSREKKESFPLTVTSAQKNPTAFYLCASSILGLATEAFFGQGTRLTVV.

The rearrangement uses TRBV29-1 and TRBJ1-2, with TRBD1 matching over 8 bases. The junction had 12 bases not matched to a gene; V was cut back by 8 bases and J by 7 bases. Germline V gene data show CDR1 as SQVTM and CDR2 as ANQGSEA. This CDR3 is 13 amino acids long. The CDR3 sequence: CSLTGPTGGGYTF. Written as DNA, the CDR3 is TGCAGCCTTACGGGCCCCACAGGGGGTGGCTACACCTTC.

The V and J genes are TRBV19 and TRBJ1-4; unclear D gene. CDR1 is LNHDA and CDR2 is SQIVND in the germline V gene (reference sequence). Deletions cut 4 bases from V and 3 bases from J, with 12 bases between. This CDR3 has 15 amino acids. The CDR3 DNA sequence: TGTGCCAGTAGTAGTTTCGCATCGGCTAATGAAAAACTGTTTTTT. Translating gives CASSSFASANEKLFF.

This clone was observed a single time. V usage is TRBV5-5 and J usage is TRBJ2-7, with D uncertain. V was clipped by 0 bases and J by 3 bases, with 13 bases between them. The CDR3 is 15 amino acids. The germline CDR1 and CDR2 sequences are SGHKS and YYEKEE (reference sequence). The DNA for the CDR3 is TGTGCCAGCAGCTTGGGGGCAGCGAGAGTCTACGAGCAGTACTTC. This codes for CASSLGAARVYEQYF.

The rearrangement links TRBV19 to TRBJ2-3, with D possibly matching TRBD1 (5 bases). The ends were cut back, 7 bases at V and 1 base at J, with 15 bases in the middle. This CDR3 is 15 amino acids long. Germline CDR1 LNHDA, CDR2 SQIVND (reference sequence). The CDR3 reads CASTPPGRGTDTQYF. CDR3 nucleotides: TGTGCCAGTACCCCTCCGGGCAGGGGCACAGATACGCAGTATTTT. The variable domain in full, with the rest retrieved from reference TRBV19 and TRBJ2-3, is DGGITQSPKYLFRKEGQNVTLSCEQNLNHDAMYWYRQDPGQGLRLIYYSQIVNDFQKGDIAEGYSVSREKKESFPLTVTSAQKNPTAFYLCASTPPGRGTDTQYFGPGTRLTVL.

V and J are TRBV9 and TRBJ1-1, with unresolved D. CDR3 length: 14 amino acids. Trimming cost V 4 bases and J 0 bases, with 10 bases left between them. The germline gives CDR1 SGDLS, CDR2 YYNGEE. This CDR3 reads CASSRGSMNTEAFF. The DNA of the CDR3 is TGTGCCAGCAGCCGGGGTTCCATGAACACTGAAGCTTTCTTT. Based on the CDR3 plus reference TRBV9 and TRBJ1-1, the full variable domain is DSGVTQTPKHLITATGQRVTLRCSPRSGDLSVYWYQQSLDQGLQFLIQYYNGEERAKGNILERFSAQQFPDLHSELNLSSLELGDSALYFCASSRGSMNTEAFFGQGTRLTVV.

In its sample, this clone was seen once. The chain is built from TRBV19 and TRBJ1-1; D gene ambiguous. V lost 4 bases, J lost 2 bases, and 11 bases lay in between. This CDR3 has 14 amino acids. The germline V gene encodes CDR1 LNHDA and CDR2 SQIVND (reference sequence). The CDR3 DNA follows: TGTGCCAGTAGTAGCGGGATTCCTAACACTGAAGCTTTCTTT. Its translation: CASSSGIPNTEAFF.

The J gene is TRBJ2-3, the V gene TRBV7-3; 8 nucleotides align to TRBD2. This CDR3 has 17 residues. Per germline, CDR1 SGHTA and CDR2 FQGTGA. V lost 4 bases and J lost 1; bases outside the gene matches: 10. The CDR3 here is CASSSSGSRAGTDTQYF. The CDR3 coding sequence is TGTGCCAGCAGCTCAAGCGGGAGTAGGGCCGGCACAGATACGCAGTATTTT.